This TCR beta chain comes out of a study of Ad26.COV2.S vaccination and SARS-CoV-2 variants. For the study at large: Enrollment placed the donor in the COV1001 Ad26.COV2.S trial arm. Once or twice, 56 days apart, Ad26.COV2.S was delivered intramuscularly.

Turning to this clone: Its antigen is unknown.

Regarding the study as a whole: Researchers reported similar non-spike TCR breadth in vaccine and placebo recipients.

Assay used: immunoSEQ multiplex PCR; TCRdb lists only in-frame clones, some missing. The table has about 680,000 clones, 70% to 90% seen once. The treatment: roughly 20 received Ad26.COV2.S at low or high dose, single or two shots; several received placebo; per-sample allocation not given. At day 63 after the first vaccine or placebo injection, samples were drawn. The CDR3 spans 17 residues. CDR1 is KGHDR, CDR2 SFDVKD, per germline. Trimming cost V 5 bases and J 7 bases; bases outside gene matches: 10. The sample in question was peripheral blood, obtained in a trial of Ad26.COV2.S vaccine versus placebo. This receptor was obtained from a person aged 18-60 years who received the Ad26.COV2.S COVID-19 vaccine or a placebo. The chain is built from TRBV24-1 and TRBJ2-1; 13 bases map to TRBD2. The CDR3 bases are TGTGCCACCAGTGTGCGAACGGGACTAGCGGGAAAAAATGAGCAGTTCTTC. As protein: CATSVRTGLAGKNEQFF.